The source of this T cell receptor (beta chain) is a study of blood T cell repertoires in COVID-19 (dated by TCRdb to 2018 to 2020). The study in broad terms: Collaborator samples came from the United States, Italy and Spain and covered acute and convalescent phases of COVID-19. The prospective study material was composed of cDNA or gDNA derived from T cells, B-cell-depleted T cells, or PBMCs. Subjects who had been exposed to COVID-19, were actively infected with it, or had recovered from it provided the deeply sampled blood TCRbeta repertoires that made up the dataset. A freely available public database, intended as a resource for researchers studying the immune response to SARS-CoV-2, is where the repertoires were released. The samples were drawn from the first 160 participants of the ongoing ImmuneRACE study and from under 1,500 subjects provided by 6 global collaborators. The sample metadata nearly always contained a de-identified subject ID, COVID-19 status, age in years and sex. HLA class I and class II types, where available, came from metadata supplied by the sample provider rather than from assay-based typing. The research as a whole found: How much clinical and demographic metadata was included differed by source and by participant, and the metadata was provided uncurated.

A few counts support this clone. The antigen it recognizes is unknown. No base-level quality is on record; no much larger clone is a single base apart. The immunoSEQ Assay, a bias-controlled multiplex PCR, was used to amplify TCRbeta CDR3 regions from genomic DNA. The authors' analysis ran thus. Within the assay, amplification of reference gene primers was used to estimate how many nucleated cells each sample contained. Sequence reads were collapsed and filtered to measure the absolute abundance of every unique TCRbeta CDR3 rearrangement. For each sample, productive Simpson clonality was calculated as the square root of Simpson's diversity index across productive rearrangements. The immuneACCESS repertoire file appears here via TCRdb, limited to in-frame rearrangements. These files lack a portion of the clones; in checked studies, under half of the deficit traces to unresolved V genes, and the cause of the others is not known. V and J calls and clone size are those listed in that table; D and trimming were worked out from the DNA. The table for this sample lists 150,000 or so clones; around 89% of them were counted only once. Of the sample, 25% to 30% is held by the ten largest clones.

Collaborating institutions collected whole blood in K2EDTA tubes following their own protocols. For TCRbeta analysis, collaborators shipped samples in one of three forms: frozen whole blood, isolated PBMCs, or DNA extracted from either of those sample types. The sample taken for sequencing was peripheral blood. The sequence came from a man aged 60 to 69 with acute or convalescent COVID-19.

At the DNA level, the sequence is TGTGCCAGCAGCATAATCGTGGCGGGGAGCACAGATACGCAGTATTTT. Its amino acids are CASSIIVAGSTDTQYF. The rearrangement joined TRBV9 to TRBJ2-3, and TRBD2 may be the D gene, going by 6 matching bases. Per the germline V gene, SGDLS is the CDR1 and YYNGEE is the CDR2. The CDR3 numbers 16 residues from cysteine through phenylalanine. Only the CDR3 DNA is retained, 48 bases long and in frame from the first base. Trimming costs V 4 bases and J 0 bases, and their ends lie 15 bases apart.